A single sample gave rise to the 17 T cell receptor beta chains below, sequenced in a study of breast tumors, draining lymph nodes, adjacent tissues. The lymph nodes were axillary draining lymph nodes from breast cancer patients. TCRdb re-called the multiplex PCR reads through MiXCR, storing one row per CDR3 protein. The table lists 150,000 to 200,000 distinct CDR3 sequences, 30% to 35% of them singletons, with about 4% in the top ten. Sequenced: axillary lymph node tissue. The receptors come from a female donor with breast cancer. Some clones in this sample may be carry-over from other donors' samples.

This clonotype has ten or more counts. The rearrangement uses TRBV7-9 and TRBJ2-3; 9 bases line up with TRBD1. V shed 1 base, J shed 0 bases, and the junction held 8 bases outside the gene matches. Germline V gene data show CDR1 as SEHNR and CDR2 as FQNEAQ (reference sequence). This CDR3 has 18 residues. As DNA, the CDR3 is TGTGCCAGCAGCTTAGAGGACAGGGGTCCCACTAGCACAGATACGCAGTATTTT. Translating it yields CASSLEDRGPTSTDTQYF.

This clonotype appeared many times. The CDR3, as DNA: TGTGCCAGCAGCTTATTGGTGGGTGTGGGTCAGCCCCAGCATTTT. Protein product: CASSLLVGVGQPQHF. The V call is TRBV7-2, the J call TRBJ1-5; no firm D call. The V gene lost 2 bases and the J gene lost 6 bases, with 14 bases spanning the gap. The CDR3 extends over 15 amino acids. Germline V gives CDR1 SGHTA, CDR2 FQGNSA.

This clonotype came up many times. The V and J genes are TRBV18 and TRBJ2-2; no clear D gene. Germline loops: CDR1 KGHSH, CDR2 LQKENI. Trimming removed 1 base at V and 1 base at J, with 10 bases between. The CDR3 extends over 16 amino acids. CDR3 sequence (DNA): TGTGCCAGCTCACCACTAGACGGCTTGAACACCGGGGAGCTGTTTTTT. Translation: CASSPLDGLNTGELFF. The full variable domain, with the rest looked up from reference TRBV18 and TRBJ2-2, is NAGVMQNPRHLVRRRGQEARLRCSPMKGHSHVYWYRQLPEEGLKFMVYLQKENIIDESGMPKERFSAEFPKEGPSILRIQQVVRGDSAAYFCASSPLDGLNTGELFFGEGSRLTVL.

V and J are TRBV18 and TRBJ1-2; maybe TRBD1 (5 bases). The CDR3 runs 15 residues. Germline V lookup: CDR1 KGHSH, CDR2 LQKENI. With 3 bases removed from V and 4 bases from J, the gap between germline ends came to 15 bases. In nucleotides, the CDR3 is TGTGCCAGCTCACCCGGGGCCGGGGGAGGCTATGGCTACACCTTC. It yields the protein CASSPGAGGGYGYTF. The full variable domain, its missing parts supplied by reference TRBV18 and TRBJ1-2, is NAGVMQNPRHLVRRRGQEARLRCSPMKGHSHVYWYRQLPEEGLKFMVYLQKENIIDESGMPKERFSAEFPKEGPSILRIQQVVRGDSAAYFCASSPGAGGGYGYTFGSGTRLTVV.

The V call is TRBV9, the J call TRBJ2-3; TRBD2 matches 10 bases. V gave up 0 bases and J gave up 6 bases; unmatched junction bases: 7. The CDR3 loop spans 16 amino acids. Germline V gene lookup returns CDR1 SGDLS and CDR2 YYNGEE. DNA of the CDR3: TGTGCCAGCAGCGTAGAAGCGGGAGGGATCACGGATACGCAGTATTTT. Its translation: CASSVEAGGITDTQYF.

Ten or more counts support this clonotype. This chain uses TRBV4-2 with TRBJ1-6; 7 positions match TRBD1. CDR3 length: 17 amino acids. Germline-derived CDR1 and CDR2 are LGHNA and YNFKEQ. Losses at the gene ends were 2 bases for V and 3 bases for J; bases not matched to a gene: 7. CDR3 in amino acids: CASSQLRGQSYNSPLHF. In DNA, the CDR3 is TGTGCCAGCAGCCAATTAAGGGGACAGAGCTATAATTCACCCCTCCACTTT.

The CDR3 sequence is CASSYAGGPGGQYF. CDR3 sequence (DNA): TGCGCCAGCAGCTATGCGGGGGGGCCGGGGGGGCAGTATTTT. The chain joins TRBV5-1 to TRBJ2-3, with TRBD2 identical over 9 bases. CDR1 is SGHRS and CDR2 is YFSETQ in the germline V gene. The V and J ends lost 3 bases and 11 bases, in that order; junction bases with no gene match: 10. The CDR3 length is 14 residues.

At least ten counts were recorded for this clonotype. The chain carries TRBV10-1 and TRBJ2-3, with 15 bases aligning to TRBD2. The CDR3 length is 15 residues. The ends lost 2 bases at V and 6 bases at J; junction bases unmatched: 0. Germline loops: CDR1 WNHNN, CDR2 SYGVQD (reference sequence). CDR3 in amino acids: CASSEGTSGGDTQYF. As DNA, the CDR3 is TGCGCCAGCAGTGAGGGGACTAGCGGGGGGGATACGCAGTATTTT.

In this sample, this clonotype turned up a few times. This could be a read error, since a much larger clone is one nucleotide away. The chain couples TRBV6-6 to TRBJ1-2; D ambiguous. The germline V gene encodes CDR1 MNHNY and CDR2 SVGAGI (reference sequence). V dropped 4 bases and J dropped 4 bases, with 10 bases sitting between them. This CDR3 is 13 amino acids long. The CDR3: CASSLTQSYGYTF. For the CDR3, the DNA is TGTGCCAGCAGTTTGACTCAGAGCTATGGCTACACCTTC.

This clonotype occurred a few times. CDR3 in amino acids: CASSLRAERTSCCQNIQYF. CDR3 coding DNA: TGTGCCAGCAGCTTAAGGGCCGAGCGGACTAGCTGCTGTCAGAACATTCAGTACTTC. The chain combines TRBV7-2 with TRBJ2-4; 8 bases line up with TRBD2. Germline V gene data show CDR1 as SGHTA and CDR2 as FQGNSA. There are 19 residues in the CDR3. Germline trimming cut 2 bases from V and 7 bases from J; bases unmatched to any gene: 19.

In this sample, this clonotype turned up many times. The chain employs TRBV7-9 and TRBJ2-5, with 11 bases identical to TRBD1. Looked up from germline, CDR1 is SEHNR and CDR2 is FQNEAQ (reference sequence). The junction had 4 bases not matched to a gene; V was cut back by 3 bases and J by 1 base. The CDR3 is made up of 16 amino acids. CDR3 region: CASSLIGTGGQETQYF. The CDR3 region has the DNA TGTGCCAGCAGCTTGATAGGGACAGGGGGCCAAGAGACCCAGTACTTC.

This clonotype has ten or more counts. This chain connects TRBV12-3 or TRBV12-4 to TRBJ2-5, with 9 nucleotides matching TRBD2. This CDR3 comprises 18 residues. The V and J ends lost 1 base and 4 bases, in that order; junction bases with no gene match: 13. CDR3 in amino acids: CASSLGAGGPFRIETQYF. CDR3 bases: TGTGCCAGCAGTTTAGGAGCGGGGGGCCCCTTTCGTATAGAGACCCAGTACTTC.

With regard to this clonotype: Here the CDR3 omits its conserved ending phenylalanine or tryptophan, so a read error is the likely source. This chain joins TRBV5-4 and TRBJ2-7, with no clear D. This CDR3 spans 13 amino acids. The ends were cut back, 2 bases at V and 2 bases at J, with 8 bases in the middle. Per the germline V gene, CDR1 is SGHNT and CDR2 is YYREEE (reference sequence). CDR3: CASSLGRTYEQYL. Written as DNA, the CDR3 is TGTGCCAGCAGCTTAGGGCGTACCTACGAGCAGTACCTC.

The chain combines TRBV6-1 with TRBJ2-1; D is perhaps TRBD2 (6 bases). V lost 6 bases and J 3 bases, leaving 12 bases between the germline ends. CDR3 length: 14 residues. Germline V gene data show CDR1 as MNHNS and CDR2 as SASEGT. CDR3 amino acids: CASRVTSLYNEQFF. DNA for the CDR3: TGTGCCAGCAGAGTAACTAGCCTCTACAATGAGCAGTTCTTC.

This clonotype was seen at least ten times. The genes are TRBV5-1 and TRBJ2-7, with unresolved D. V lost 1 base to trimming and J lost 5 bases, with 22 bases between them. The CDR3 contains 17 residues. Germline V lookup: CDR1 SGHRS, CDR2 YFSETQ. The CDR3, as DNA: TGCGCCAGCAGCTTGCACCCAGTGTACTCACTACCGGACGAGCAGTACTTC. It encodes CASSLHPVYSLPDEQYF. Based on the CDR3 plus reference TRBV5-1 and TRBJ2-7, the full variable domain is KAGVTQTPRYLIKTRGQQVTLSCSPISGHRSVSWYQQTPGQGLQFLFEYFSETQRNKGNFPGRFSGRQFSNSRSEMNVSTLELGDSALYLCASSLHPVYSLPDEQYFGPGTRLTVT.

This clonotype came up a few times. The rearrangement links TRBV12-3 or TRBV12-4 to TRBJ2-1; D is uncertain. V was cut by 3 bases and J by 7 bases, with 7 bases left in between. This CDR3 has 12 residues. CDR3 bases: TGTGCCAGCAGTTTCTACAGAAATGAGCAGTTCTTC. It specifies CASSFYRNEQFF.

For this clonotype: A much larger clone lies one base from this, so it may be a read error. The missing conserved phenylalanine or tryptophan at the end of this CDR3 makes a read error likely. The chain is built from TRBV7-3 and TRBJ1-1, with D unresolved. The V and J ends lost 0 bases and 7 bases respectively, with 9 bases between them. This CDR3 comprises 13 residues. CDR1 and CDR2 from the germline V gene are SGHTA and FQGTGA. The CDR3 loop is CASSLTGFGEAFL. The DNA for the CDR3 is TGTGCCAGCAGCTTAACGGGGTTCGGTGAAGCTTTCCTT.